A few counts support the clone carrying this TCR beta chain. Its antigen is not known. Losses at the gene ends were 3 bases for V and 3 bases for J; bases not matched to a gene: 4. Germline CDR1 is MGHDK and CDR2 is SYGVNS. This CDR3 has 15 residues. The data stem from a study of cytomegalovirus exposure and HLA in healthy donors. Study-wide findings and caveats: Sequencing depth roughly uniform across donors was assumed in presence/absence analyses. Among CMV-associated TCR beta chains, most appeared HLA-restricted in a later analysis. HLA allele associations emerged for 17,000 or so TCR beta sequences in a later analysis, at 0.05 false discovery rate.

The PCR used 60 Vbeta and 13 Jbeta primers. Assay used: immunoSEQ multiplex PCR; TCRdb lists only in-frame clones, some missing. The data contain about 170,000 clones, 80% to 85% of them singletons. The sequenced material came from PBMCs. The clonotype was recovered from a girl aged 2-10 years in good health and CMV-seropositive. The chain couples TRBV25-1 to TRBJ2-3, with 9 nucleotides matching TRBD2. The CDR3 DNA reads TGTGCCAGCAGTGATTTGCGGGAGGGGACAGATACGCAGTATTTT. It is translated as CASSDLREGTDTQYF.